One and the same sample provided the 2 T cell receptor beta chains below, sequenced in a study of blood T cell repertoires in COVID-19. Method: immunoSEQ multiplex PCR; TCRdb's copy keeps in-frame clones and lacks some. The sample has around 50,000 clones; approximately 82% are singletons. Sequencing was carried out using peripheral blood. The source is a human donor in a cohort sampled during active COVID-19.

This chain connects TRBV18 to TRBJ2-6; 10 bases fit TRBD1. Trimming at V came to 4 bases and at J to 4 bases, leaving 7 bases not matched to a gene. CDR1 and CDR2 (germline): KGHSH, LQKENI. The CDR3 has 17 residues. The CDR3 nucleotides read TGTGCCAGCTCACTACGACAGGGGGCATCGGGGGCCAACGTCCTGACTTTC. Translation: CASSLRQGASGANVLTF.

The CDR3 DNA reads TGTGCCAGCAGCATTGGGACAGATGGCTACACCTTC. This translates into CASSIGTDGYTF. This chain joins TRBV5-6 and TRBJ1-2; 7 nucleotides line up with TRBD1. Germline V gene sequence: CDR1 SGHDT, CDR2 YYEEEE. V was clipped by 4 bases and J by 6 bases; unmatched bases: 3. CDR3 size: 12 residues.